The clone carrying this TCR beta chain occurred a few times. This sample is part of a study of blood T cell repertoires in COVID-19. Germline lookup yields CDR1 MNHEY and CDR2 SVGAGI. This CDR3 is 15 amino acids long. J gave up 3 bases and V 5 bases, and 6 bases lay outside the gene matches. TCRdb's table, derived via immunoSEQ multiplex PCR, lists solely in-frame clones and lacks some. The sample has some 150,000 clones, roughly 80% seen once. This chain connects TRBV6-5 to TRBJ2-2; 7 nucleotides align to TRBD1. The origin of this receptor is a human donor in a cohort sampled during active COVID-19. Sequencing was done on a sample of peripheral blood. The CDR3 sequence is CASSNRGTYTGELFF. The CDR3 nucleotides are TGTGCCAGCAGTAACAGGGGTACTTACACCGGGGAGCTGTTTTTT.